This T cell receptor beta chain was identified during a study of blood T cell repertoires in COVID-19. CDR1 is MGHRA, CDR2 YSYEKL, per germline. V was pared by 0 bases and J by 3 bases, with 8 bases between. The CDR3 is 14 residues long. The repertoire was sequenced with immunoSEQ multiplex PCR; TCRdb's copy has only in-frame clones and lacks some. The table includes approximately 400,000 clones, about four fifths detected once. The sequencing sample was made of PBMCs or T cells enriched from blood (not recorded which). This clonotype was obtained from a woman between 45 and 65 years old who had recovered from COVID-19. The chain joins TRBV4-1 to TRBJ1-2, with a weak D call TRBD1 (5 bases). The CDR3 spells CASSQESGHYGYTF. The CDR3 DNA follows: TGCGCCAGCAGCCAAGAGTCAGGGCACTATGGCTACACCTTC.